This T cell receptor (beta chain) was recovered during a study of shared T cell receptors in the human thymus. Data came from immunoSEQ multiplex PCR; TCRdb stores just in-frame clones and leaves some out. This sample yields 700,000 or so clones, of which 80% to 90% are seen a single time; roughly 0.01% belongs to the top ten. The same data also went into a second study, on human thymus T cells. That work contributes: Obtained as resections during corrective heart surgery, the thymus tissue was then studied. Both thymic and peripheral blood repertoires showed apparently biased V and J usage. The related literature has documented a marked overlap of thymic repertoires among unrelated individuals.

The material sequenced was thymocytes. The clonotype comes from a girl less than two years old with a congenital heart defect.

CDR3 DNA: TGTGCCAGCAGTGAATTGGGCTTTAATCAGCCCCAGCATTTT. As protein: CASSELGFNQPQHF. The gene calls are TRBV25-1 and TRBJ1-5; D unclear. In germline, CDR1 is MGHDK, CDR2 SYGVNS. Trimming stripped 1 base from V and 4 bases from J, with 8 bases between. CDR3 length: 14 residues.